One and the same sample provided the 18 T cell receptor beta chains below, sequenced in a study of response to subunit inactivated influenza vaccine. TCRdb re-analysed the RT-PCR reads in MiXCR, keeping a single row per CDR3 protein. The data show more than 550,000 distinct CDR3 sequences, approximately 12% seen once. The sequenced sample was PBMCs from blood, obtained on the day of vaccination. The receptors shown here come from a man aged 50-60 years who received an inactivated influenza vaccine.

The rearrangement joins TRBV7-9 to TRBJ2-1, with TRBD2 identical over 15 bases. Germline V lookup: CDR1 SEHNR, CDR2 FQNEAQ (reference sequence). V lost 3 bases and J lost 5; bases outside the gene matches: 2. This CDR3 contains 16 residues. The CDR3 spells CASSLGTSGGNNEQFF. The CDR3, as DNA: TGTGCCAGCAGCTTGGGGACTAGCGGGGGGAACAATGAGCAGTTCTTC.

This clonotype was detected a few times. This chain connects TRBV7-2 to TRBJ2-1, with 14 positions matching TRBD2. V lost 4 bases, J lost 6 bases, and 8 bases stayed unmatched. The CDR3 is 17 residues long. Per germline, CDR1 SGHTA and CDR2 FQGNSA. Here the CDR3 reads CASSSRLAGGPVNEQFF. CDR3 in DNA: TGTGCCAGCAGCTCCCGACTAGCGGGAGGGCCGGTCAATGAGCAGTTCTTC. The full variable domain, in which reference TRBV7-2 and TRBJ2-1 provide the parts outside the CDR3, is GAGVSQSPSNKVTEKGKDVELRCDPISGHTALYWYRQSLGQGLEFLIYFQGNSAPDKSGLPSDRFSAERTGGSVSTLTIQRTQQEDSAVYLCASSSRLAGGPVNEQFFGPGTRLTVL.

Only a few counts were recorded for this clonotype. The rearrangement uses TRBV5-1 and TRBJ2-7; possibly TRBD1 or TRBD2 for D (5 bases each). Germline-derived CDR1 and CDR2 are SGHRS and YFSETQ. The V end was cut by 4 bases, the J end by 0 bases, with 11 bases between. This CDR3 contains 14 residues. As DNA, the CDR3 is TGCGCCAGCAGCCCTGGGACCCTCTCCTACGAGCAGTACTTC. This encodes CASSPGTLSYEQYF.

This clonotype occurred a few times. The chain is built from TRBV27 and TRBJ2-5; 7 bases are a match to TRBD2. J was trimmed by 5 bases and V by 2 bases; bases with no gene match: 8. CDR1 is MNHEY and CDR2 is SMNVEV in the germline V gene (reference sequence). This CDR3 region has 15 residues. CDR3 sequence (DNA): TGTGCCAGCAGTTTAGGTGCGGGAGCTACGGAGACCCAGTACTTC. Translation gives CASSLGAGATETQYF.

This clonotype was detected ten times or more. This chain links TRBV15 with TRBJ2-3; D is uncertain. Trimming pared 0 bases from V and 0 bases from J, leaving 13 bases between. Germline values: CDR1 LNHNV, CDR2 YYDKDF (reference sequence). The CDR3 sequence is 17 residues long. The DNA of the CDR3 is TGTGCCACCAGCAGAGAGTCGTGGACCGGAAGCACAGATACGCAGTATTTT. As protein: CATSRESWTGSTDTQYF.

This clonotype turned up a few times. V is TRBV7-9 and J is TRBJ1-1; D is ambiguous. V was pared by 2 bases and J by 5 bases, with 9 bases between. This CDR3 contains 13 residues. Germline loops: CDR1 SEHNR, CDR2 FQNEAQ (reference sequence). This chain's CDR3 is CASSLYERTEAFF. Written as DNA, the CDR3 is TGTGCCAGCAGCTTATATGAAAGAACTGAAGCTTTCTTT.

This clonotype was picked up many times. The chain combines TRBV6-2 or TRBV6-3 with TRBJ1-5, with 10 bases lining up with TRBD1. J was trimmed by 5 bases and V by 8 bases; bases with no gene match: 3. This CDR3 is 13 amino acids long. CDR1 MNHEY and CDR2 SVGEGT come from the germline V gene. CDR3 region: CASSDRGYQPQHF. The DNA for the CDR3 is TGTGCCAGCTCGGACAGGGGGTATCAGCCCCAGCATTTT.

This clonotype has just a few counts. The rearrangement joins TRBV2 to TRBJ2-1; the match to TRBD2 covers 11 bases. Germline trimming cut 4 bases from V and 4 bases from J; bases unmatched to any gene: 6. CDR3 length: 16 residues. The germline V gene has CDR1 SNHLY and CDR2 FYNNEI. The CDR3 sequence is CASSGLAGPGYNEQFF. The CDR3 nucleotides read TGTGCCAGCAGTGGACTAGCGGGGCCGGGGTACAATGAGCAGTTCTTC.

Only a few counts were recorded for this clonotype. The chain is built from TRBV28 and TRBJ2-3; D might be TRBD2 (7 bases). The CDR3 is 16 amino acids. Germline CDR1 MDHEN, CDR2 SYDVKM. V lost 3 bases, J lost 1 base, and 14 bases lay in between. The CDR3 DNA reads as TGTGCCAGCAGTTTGCCACTAGGGGGGGGCACAGATACGCAGTATTTT. It is translated as CASSLPLGGGTDTQYF.

The chain combines TRBV7-2 with TRBJ2-5; 11 bases are a match to TRBD2. Germline CDR1 reads SGHTA; CDR2 reads FQGNSA. The CDR3 has 16 residues. With V trimmed by 5 bases and J by 5 bases, 10 bases remained unmatched. In DNA form, the CDR3 reads TGTGCCAGCAGCCCCCGGACTAGCGGGCTCGGGGAGACCCAGTACTTC. Its translation: CASSPRTSGLGETQYF.

In this sample, this clonotype turned up many times. The V and J genes are TRBV14 and TRBJ2-7; no reliable D call. The CDR3 totals 13 residues. Germline V lookup: CDR1 SGHDN, CDR2 FVKESK. Trimming left V 4 bases short and J 6 bases short, with 13 bases between. CDR3 sequence: CASSRFDSGEQYF. The CDR3 region has the DNA TGTGCCAGCAGCCGCTTTGACTCTGGCGAGCAGTACTTC.

This clonotype has just a few counts. This chain links TRBV3-1 with TRBJ1-1; the D is unclear. The V gene's germline CDR1 is LGHDT and CDR2 YNNKEL (reference sequence). V gave up 6 bases and J gave up 5 bases, with 10 bases separating them. The CDR3 is 12 residues long. CDR3 amino acids: CASSNPTTEAFF. In nucleotides, the CDR3 is TGTGCCAGCAGTAACCCGACGACTGAAGCTTTCTTT.

This clonotype has more than one count but fewer than ten. The CDR3 loop is CASSYPGSSGSYNEQFF. The CDR3 region has the DNA TGTGCCAGCAGTTACCCGGGGTCTAGCGGCTCCTACAATGAGCAGTTCTTC. The rearrangement links TRBV6-2 or TRBV6-3 to TRBJ2-1; 7 bases are shared with TRBD2. The CDR3 consists of 17 residues. Trimming cost V 2 bases and J 0 bases; bases outside gene matches: 7. The germline CDR1 and CDR2 sequences are MNHEY and SVGEGT.

This clonotype was detected many times. The V gene is TRBV9, the J gene TRBJ2-1; D is uncertain. The length of the CDR3 is 15 residues. Germline loops: CDR1 SGDLS, CDR2 YYNGEE. V was trimmed by 4 bases and J by 0 bases, leaving 11 bases between them. CDR3 region: CASSPSSRSYNEQFF. In DNA form, the CDR3 reads TGTGCCAGCAGCCCCAGCTCACGCTCCTACAATGAGCAGTTCTTC.

In its sample, this clonotype was seen many times. The gene calls are TRBV5-1 and TRBJ2-1, with 9 bases identical to TRBD1. V shed 5 bases and J 4 bases; nucleotides not matched to a gene: 7. Germline CDR1 and CDR2: SGHRS and YFSETQ. The CDR3 has 15 residues. The CDR3, as DNA: TGCGCCAGCAGTCTCGGACAGGGGACTTACAATGAGCAGTTCTTC. Translation: CASSLGQGTYNEQFF. Full variable domain (rest looked up from reference TRBV5-1 and TRBJ2-1): KAGVTQTPRYLIKTRGQQVTLSCSPISGHRSVSWYQQTPGQGLQFLFEYFSETQRNKGNFPGRFSGRQFSNSRSEMNVSTLELGDSALYLCASSLGQGTYNEQFFGPGTRLTVL.

Only a few counts were recorded for this clonotype. V gene TRBV2 combines with J gene TRBJ2-3; D not resolved. The CDR3 consists of 15 residues. Germline V gene lookup returns CDR1 SNHLY and CDR2 FYNNEI. Trimming took 1 base from V and 2 from J, leaving 10 bases between them. The CDR3 DNA follows: TGTGCCAGCAGTGAAGACTTCGGGCACACAGATACGCAGTATTTT. Protein product: CASSEDFGHTDTQYF.

The table lists this clonotype with many counts. The chain is built from TRBV6-1 and TRBJ1-1, with D maybe TRBD1 (5 bases). CDR1 MNHNS and CDR2 SASEGT come from the germline V gene. The CDR3 is 14 amino acids. The ends were cut back, 2 bases at V and 1 base at J, with 8 bases in the middle. The CDR3 DNA reads TGTGCCAGCAGTGAAAGGGGCGGGAACACTGAAGCTTTCTTT. Protein product: CASSERGGNTEAFF.

In this sample, this clonotype turned up many times. The chain carries TRBV4-3 and TRBJ2-1, with 9 bases matching TRBD1. The ends lost 0 bases at V and 4 bases at J; junction bases unmatched: 7. Germline values: CDR1 LGHNA, CDR2 YSLEER. CDR3 length: 17 residues. CDR3: CASSQDRRTGVYNEQFF. The DNA for the CDR3 is TGCGCCAGCAGCCAAGACAGAAGGACAGGGGTGTACAATGAGCAGTTCTTC.